This T cell receptor beta chain was observed in a study of blood T cell repertoires in COVID-19. The table came from immunoSEQ multiplex PCR; TCRdb's copy has only in-frame clones and leaves some out. The sample shows just over 350,000 clones, 86% of them seen only once. The count of this clone is one. This may be a read error: a much more frequent sequence differs by one nucleotide. Distinct nucleotide sequences in the sample also encode this CDR3. The CDR3 covers 15 residues. Trimming removed 0 bases from V and 2 bases from J; junction bases left unmatched: 1. Germline V gene data show CDR1 as SGHNT and CDR2 as YYREEE (reference sequence).

Specimen: peripheral blood. This chain uses TRBV5-4 with TRBJ2-5; TRBD2 matches at 10 bases. This TCR was recovered from a woman aged 55 to 70 with COVID-19, enrolled during active disease. The DNA of the CDR3 is TGTGCCAGCAGCTTGGTACTAGCGGGGCAAGAGACCCAGTACTTC. Translating it yields CASSLVLAGQETQYF.